The rows below give T cell receptor beta chains drawn from one sample of a study of blood T cell repertoires in COVID-19. Using immunoSEQ multiplex PCR, the repertoire was profiled, and TCRdb retains in-frame clones only, with some absent. This sample carries a few hundred thousand clones, under 90% of them seen once, and the ten largest clones take 4.5% to 5.5%. The material sequenced was peripheral blood. All receptors come from a woman aged 55-70 years who had recovered from COVID-19. CDR3s include the opening cysteine and the closing phenylalanine or tryptophan. Fields, in order: clone size, D gene, J gene, V gene, CDR3 DNA, CDR3 protein. D genes are given only for firm matches. Clone size appears in some rows only: once, few, many, or a class for an expanded clone.

abundance: .
d_gene: TRBD1
j_gene: TRBJ1-1
v_gene: TRBV19
CDR3nt: TGTGCCAGTACCTATGGACAGGGTTTCGACACTGAAGCTTTCTTT
CDR3aa: CASTYGQGFDTEAFF

abundance: .
d_gene: TRBD2
j_gene: TRBJ2-3
v_gene: TRBV2
CDR3nt: TGTGCCAGCAGTTTCCCTATAGCGGGGGGCACAGATACGCAGTATTTT
CDR3aa: CASSFPIAGGTDTQYF

abundance: .
d_gene: .
j_gene: TRBJ2-3
v_gene: TRBV3-1/TRBV3-2
CDR3nt: TGTGCCAGCAGCCAAAGGGGCAGCACAGATACGCAGTATTTT
CDR3aa: CASSQRGSTDTQYF

abundance: .
d_gene: .
j_gene: TRBJ1-6
v_gene: TRBV27
CDR3nt: TGTGCCAGCAGTCACCAGGGCCCCTTGGATTCACCCCTCCACTTT
CDR3aa: CASSHQGPLDSPLHF

abundance: .
d_gene: .
j_gene: TRBJ1-1
v_gene: TRBV15
CDR3nt: TGTGCCACCAGCAAAAGACAGGCGGACACTGAAGCTTTCTTT
CDR3aa: CATSKRQADTEAFF

abundance: .
d_gene: .
j_gene: TRBJ2-1
v_gene: TRBV7-3
CDR3nt: TGTGCCAGCAGCTTTCAGCCGAGTGAGGTCGATGAGCAGTTCTTC
CDR3aa: CASSFQPSEVDEQFF

abundance: .
d_gene: TRBD1
j_gene: TRBJ2-2
v_gene: TRBV3-1/TRBV3-2
CDR3nt: TGTGCCAGCAGCCACAGACAGGGGACCATCGGGGAGCTGTTTTTT
CDR3aa: CASSHRQGTIGELFF

abundance: .
d_gene: .
j_gene: TRBJ2-3
v_gene: TRBV4-1
CDR3nt: TGCGCCAGCAGCCAATCCGGAGACACAGATACGCAGTATTTT
CDR3aa: CASSQSGDTDTQYF

abundance: once
d_gene: .
j_gene: TRBJ1-3
v_gene: TRBV9
CDR3nt: TGTGCCAGCAGCGCGGGAGCGCGGCTGATCTCTGGAAACACCATATATTTT
CDR3aa: CASSAGARLISGNTIYF

abundance: .
d_gene: TRBD1
j_gene: TRBJ2-7
v_gene: TRBV9
CDR3nt: TGTGCCAGCAGCGTAGACGGGACAGGTCTCTCCTACGAGCAGTACTTC
CDR3aa: CASSVDGTGLSYEQYF

abundance: .
d_gene: .
j_gene: TRBJ2-7
v_gene: TRBV7-8
CDR3nt: TGTGCCAGCAGCTTCACTGACCGGTGGCAGGGAGGCTACGAGCAGTACTTC
CDR3aa: CASSFTDRWQGGYEQYF

abundance: .
d_gene: .
j_gene: TRBJ2-7
v_gene: TRBV5-6
CDR3nt: TGTGCCAGCAGCCAGACTAGATACGAGCAGTACTTC
CDR3aa: CASSQTRYEQYF

abundance: few
d_gene: .
j_gene: TRBJ1-5
v_gene: TRBV6-8
CDR3nt: TGTGCCAGCAGTTACTCTTCAGGGGTGGAACAGCCCCAGCATTTT
CDR3aa: CASSYSSGVEQPQHF

abundance: .
d_gene: TRBD1
j_gene: TRBJ1-2
v_gene: TRBV9
CDR3nt: TGTGCCAGCAGCTACAGGGGGCTGGACTATGGCTACACCTTC
CDR3aa: CASSYRGLDYGYTF